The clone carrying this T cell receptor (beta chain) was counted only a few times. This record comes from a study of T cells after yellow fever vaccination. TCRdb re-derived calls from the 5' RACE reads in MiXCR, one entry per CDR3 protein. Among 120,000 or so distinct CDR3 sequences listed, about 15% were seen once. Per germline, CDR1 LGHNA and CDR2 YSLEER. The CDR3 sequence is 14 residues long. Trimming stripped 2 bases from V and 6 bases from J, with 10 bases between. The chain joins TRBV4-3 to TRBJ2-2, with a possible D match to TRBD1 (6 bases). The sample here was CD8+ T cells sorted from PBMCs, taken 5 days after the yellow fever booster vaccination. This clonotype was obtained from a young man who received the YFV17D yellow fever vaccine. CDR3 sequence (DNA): TGCGCCAGCAGCCAAAGGGACATTCCCGGGGAGCTGTTTTTT. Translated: CASSQRDIPGELFF.